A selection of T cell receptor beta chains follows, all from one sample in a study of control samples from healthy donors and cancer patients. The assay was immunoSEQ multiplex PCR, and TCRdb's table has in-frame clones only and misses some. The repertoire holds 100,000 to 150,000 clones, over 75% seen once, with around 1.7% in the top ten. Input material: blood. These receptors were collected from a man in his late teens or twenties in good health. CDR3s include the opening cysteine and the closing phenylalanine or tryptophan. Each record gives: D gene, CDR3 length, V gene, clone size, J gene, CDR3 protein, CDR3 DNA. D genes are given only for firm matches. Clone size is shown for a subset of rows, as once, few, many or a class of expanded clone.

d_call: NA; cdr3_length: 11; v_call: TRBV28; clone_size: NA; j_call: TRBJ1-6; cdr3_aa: CATAGNSPLHF; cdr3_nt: TGTGCCACCGCAGGGAATTCACCCCTCCACTTT
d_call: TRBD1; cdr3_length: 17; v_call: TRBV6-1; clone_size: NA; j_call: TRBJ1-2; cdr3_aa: CASSVTHRDRGAEGYTF; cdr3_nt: TGTGCCAGCAGTGTGACACACCGGGACAGGGGTGCAGAAGGCTACACCTTC
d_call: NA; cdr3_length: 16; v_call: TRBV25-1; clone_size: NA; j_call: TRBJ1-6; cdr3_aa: CASSESAGSMFSPLHF; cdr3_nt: TGTGCCAGCAGTGAATCAGCAGGGTCGATGTTTTCACCCCTCCACTTT
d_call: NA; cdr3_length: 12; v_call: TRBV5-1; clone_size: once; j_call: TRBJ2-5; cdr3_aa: CASSPTQETQYF; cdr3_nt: TGCGCCAGCAGCCCCACACAAGAGACCCAGTACTTC
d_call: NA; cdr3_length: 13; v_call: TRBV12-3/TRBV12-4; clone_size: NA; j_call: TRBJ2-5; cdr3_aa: CASSPPNQETQYF; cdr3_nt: TGTGCCAGCAGCCCCCCTAACCAAGAGACCCAGTACTTC
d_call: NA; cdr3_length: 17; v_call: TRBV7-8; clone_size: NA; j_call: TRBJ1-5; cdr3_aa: CASSLALQPYSNQPQHF; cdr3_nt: TGTGCCAGCAGCTTAGCGTTACAGCCTTATAGCAATCAGCCCCAGCATTTT
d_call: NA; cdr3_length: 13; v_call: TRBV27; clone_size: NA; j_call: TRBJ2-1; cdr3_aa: CASSPDDYNEQFF; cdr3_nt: TGTGCCAGCAGTCCCGACGATTACAATGAGCAGTTCTTC
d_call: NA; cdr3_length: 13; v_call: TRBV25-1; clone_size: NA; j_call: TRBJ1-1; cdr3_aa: CASSIGQWDEAFF; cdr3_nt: TGTGCCAGCAGTATTGGGCAGTGGGACGAAGCTTTCTTT
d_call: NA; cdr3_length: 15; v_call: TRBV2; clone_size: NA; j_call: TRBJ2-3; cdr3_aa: CASSEGYYSTDTQYF; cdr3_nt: TGTGCCAGCAGTGAAGGCTACTACTCCACAGATACGCAGTATTTT
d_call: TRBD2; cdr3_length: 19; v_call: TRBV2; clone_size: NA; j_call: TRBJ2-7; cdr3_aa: CASSAPRTSGNTNTYEQYF; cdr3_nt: TGTGCCAGCAGTGCACCACGGACTAGCGGGAATACCAATACCTACGAGCAGTACTTC
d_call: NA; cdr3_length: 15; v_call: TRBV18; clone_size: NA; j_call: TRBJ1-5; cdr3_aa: CASSPPTGGDQPQHF; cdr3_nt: TGTGCCAGCTCACCACCGACCGGGGGCGATCAGCCCCAGCATTTT
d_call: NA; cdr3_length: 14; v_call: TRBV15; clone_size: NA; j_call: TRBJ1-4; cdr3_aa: CATSRDRENEKLFF; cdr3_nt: TGTGCCACCAGCAGGGACAGAGAAAATGAAAAACTGTTTTTT
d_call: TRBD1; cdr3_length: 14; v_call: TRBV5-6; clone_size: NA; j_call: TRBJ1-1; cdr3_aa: CASSTPTPGQEAFF; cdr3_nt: TGTGCCAGCAGCACCCCAACCCCGGGACAGGAAGCTTTCTTT
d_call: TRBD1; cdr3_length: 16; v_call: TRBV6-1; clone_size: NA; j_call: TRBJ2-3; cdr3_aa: CASSDAGTGVRNTQYF; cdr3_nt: TGTGCCAGCAGTGACGCCGGGACAGGGGTTAGAAATACGCAGTATTTT
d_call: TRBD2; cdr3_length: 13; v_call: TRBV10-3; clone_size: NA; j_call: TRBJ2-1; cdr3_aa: CGAGLAGANEQFF; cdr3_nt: TGTGGTGCTGGGCTAGCGGGAGCCAATGAGCAGTTCTTC
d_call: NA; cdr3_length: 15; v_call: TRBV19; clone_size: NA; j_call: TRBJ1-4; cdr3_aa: CASSIDPRTNEKLFF; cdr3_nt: TGTGCCAGTAGTATAGATCCGAGAACTAATGAAAAACTGTTTTTT
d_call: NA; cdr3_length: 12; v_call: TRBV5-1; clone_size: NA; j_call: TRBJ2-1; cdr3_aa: CASSPEGGEQFF; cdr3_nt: TGCGCCAGCAGCCCCGAGGGGGGGGAGCAGTTCTTC
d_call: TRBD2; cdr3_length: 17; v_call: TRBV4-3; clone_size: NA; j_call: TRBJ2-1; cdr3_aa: CASSPLTSGRAFDEQFF; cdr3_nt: TGCGCCAGCAGCCCTTTGACTAGCGGGAGGGCCTTCGATGAGCAGTTCTTC
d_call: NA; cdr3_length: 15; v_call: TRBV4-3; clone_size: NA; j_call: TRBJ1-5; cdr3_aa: CASSQDIGGWGPQHF; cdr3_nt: TGCGCCAGCAGCCAAGATATTGGGGGCTGGGGGCCCCAGCATTTT
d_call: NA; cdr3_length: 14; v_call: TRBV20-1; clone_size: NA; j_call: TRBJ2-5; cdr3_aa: CSASGGIYQETQYF; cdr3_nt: TGCAGTGCTAGTGGGGGCATCTACCAAGAGACCCAGTACTTC
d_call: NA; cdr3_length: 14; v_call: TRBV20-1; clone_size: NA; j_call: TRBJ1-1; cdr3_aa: CSASGALVNTEAFF; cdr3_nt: TGCAGTGCTAGTGGTGCCCTCGTGAACACTGAAGCTTTCTTT
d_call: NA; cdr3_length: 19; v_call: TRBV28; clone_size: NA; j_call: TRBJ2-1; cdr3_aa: CASNQVGFGGGSSYNEQFF; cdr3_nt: TGTGCCAGCAACCAGGTTGGATTTGGCGGAGGAAGCTCCTACAATGAGCAGTTCTTC
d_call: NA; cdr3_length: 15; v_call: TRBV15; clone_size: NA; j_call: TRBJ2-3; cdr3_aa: CATSYRDFDTDTQYF; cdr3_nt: TGTGCCACCAGCTACCGGGACTTCGACACAGATACGCAGTATTTT
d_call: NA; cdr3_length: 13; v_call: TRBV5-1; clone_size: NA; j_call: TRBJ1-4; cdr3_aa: CASSLAGRSELFF; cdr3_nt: TGCGCCAGCAGCTTGGCTGGGCGATCGGAACTGTTTTTT
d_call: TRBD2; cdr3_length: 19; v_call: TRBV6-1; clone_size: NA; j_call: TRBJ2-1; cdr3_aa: CASSEAYGLAGTTYNEQFF; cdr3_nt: TGTGCCAGCAGTGAAGCGTACGGACTAGCGGGCACCACTTACAATGAGCAGTTCTTC
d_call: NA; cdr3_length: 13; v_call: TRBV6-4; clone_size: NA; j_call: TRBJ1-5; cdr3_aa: CASSADGGQPQHF; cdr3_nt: TGTGCCAGCAGTGCAGACGGAGGGCAGCCCCAGCATTTT
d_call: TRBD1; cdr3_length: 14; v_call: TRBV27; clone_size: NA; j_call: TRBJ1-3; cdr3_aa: CASSTDRGGNTIYF; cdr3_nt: TGTGCCAGCAGTACCGACAGGGGAGGAAACACCATATATTTT
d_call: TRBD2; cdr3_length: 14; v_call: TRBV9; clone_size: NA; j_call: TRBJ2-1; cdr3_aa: CASSAGTSGSWAFF; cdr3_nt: TGTGCCAGCAGCGCCGGGACTAGCGGGAGTTGGGCGTTCTTC
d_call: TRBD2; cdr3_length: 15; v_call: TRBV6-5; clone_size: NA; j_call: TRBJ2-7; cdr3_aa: CASSPPGTTPYEQYF; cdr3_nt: TGTGCCAGCAGTCCCCCCGGGACTACCCCCTACGAGCAGTACTTC
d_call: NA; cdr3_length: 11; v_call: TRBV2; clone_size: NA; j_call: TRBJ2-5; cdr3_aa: CASSEAETQYF; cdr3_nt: TGTGCCAGCAGTGAGGCCGAGACCCAGTACTTC
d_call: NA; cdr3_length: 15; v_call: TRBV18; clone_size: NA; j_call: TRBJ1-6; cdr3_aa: CASSPQQANNSPLHF; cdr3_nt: TGTGCCAGCTCACCGCAACAGGCCAACAATTCACCCCTCCACTTT
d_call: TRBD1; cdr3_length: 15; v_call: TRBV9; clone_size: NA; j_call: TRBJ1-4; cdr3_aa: CASSVEGARNEKLFF; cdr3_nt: TGTGCCAGCAGCGTAGAGGGGGCTCGGAATGAAAAACTGTTTTTT
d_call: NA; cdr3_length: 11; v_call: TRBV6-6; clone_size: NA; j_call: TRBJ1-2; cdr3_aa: CASSLLYGYTF; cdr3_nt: TGTGCCAGCAGTTTGCTTTATGGCTACACCTTC
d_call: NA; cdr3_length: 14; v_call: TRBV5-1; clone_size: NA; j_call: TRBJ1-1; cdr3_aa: CASSSGSLNTEAFF; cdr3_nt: TGCGCCAGCAGCTCCGGCAGCCTGAACACTGAAGCTTTCTTT
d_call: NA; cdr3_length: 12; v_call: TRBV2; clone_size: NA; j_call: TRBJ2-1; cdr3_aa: CASKGAWDEQFF; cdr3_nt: TGTGCCAGCAAGGGCGCCTGGGATGAGCAGTTCTTC
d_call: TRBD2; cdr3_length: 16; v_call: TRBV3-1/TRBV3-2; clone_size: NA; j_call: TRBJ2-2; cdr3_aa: CASSPSGTRVTGELFF; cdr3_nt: TGTGCCAGCAGCCCCTCCGGGACTAGGGTCACCGGGGAGCTGTTTTTT
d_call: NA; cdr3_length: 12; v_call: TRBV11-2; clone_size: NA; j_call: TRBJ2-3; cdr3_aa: CATGDSTDTQYF; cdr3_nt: TGTGCCACTGGAGATAGCACAGATACGCAGTATTTT
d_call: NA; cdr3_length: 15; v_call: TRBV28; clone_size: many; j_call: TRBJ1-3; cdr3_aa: CASSRPGGSGNTIYF; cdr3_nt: TGTGCCAGCAGTCGCCCCGGGGGCAGTGGAAACACCATATATTTT
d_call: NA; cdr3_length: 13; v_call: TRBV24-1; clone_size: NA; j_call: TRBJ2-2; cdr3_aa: CATRDWVTGELFF; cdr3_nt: TGTGCCACCAGGGATTGGGTAACCGGGGAGCTGTTTTTT
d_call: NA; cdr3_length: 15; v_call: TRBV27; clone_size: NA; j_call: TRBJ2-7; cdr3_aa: CASSLAGTIAYEQYF; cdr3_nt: TGTGCCAGCAGTTTAGCGGGTACAATCGCCTACGAGCAGTACTTC
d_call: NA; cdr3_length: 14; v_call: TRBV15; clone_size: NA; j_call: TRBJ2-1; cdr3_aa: CATSPRGAYNEQFF; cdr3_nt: TGTGCCACCAGCCCCCGTGGCGCCTACAATGAGCAGTTCTTC
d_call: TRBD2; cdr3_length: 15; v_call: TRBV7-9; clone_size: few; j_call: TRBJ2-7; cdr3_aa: CASSYEAGFSYEQYF; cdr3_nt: TGTGCCAGCAGCTACGAAGCGGGATTTTCCTACGAGCAGTACTTC
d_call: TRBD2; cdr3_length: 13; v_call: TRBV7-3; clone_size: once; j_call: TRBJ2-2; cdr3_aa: CASSPAGAGELFF; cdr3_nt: TGTGCCAGCAGCCCCGCGGGGGCCGGGGAGCTGTTTTTT
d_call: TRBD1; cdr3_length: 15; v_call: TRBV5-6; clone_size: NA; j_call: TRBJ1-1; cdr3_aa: CASSRLGTENTEAFF; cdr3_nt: TGTGCCAGCAGCCGCCTAGGGACAGAGAACACTGAAGCTTTCTTT
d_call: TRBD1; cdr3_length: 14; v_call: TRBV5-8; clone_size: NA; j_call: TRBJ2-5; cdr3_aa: CASSLAGQGETQYF; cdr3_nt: TGTGCCAGCAGCTTGGCGGGACAGGGAGAGACCCAGTACTTC
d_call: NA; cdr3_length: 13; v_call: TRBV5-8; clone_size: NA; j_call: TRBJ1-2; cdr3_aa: CASSLLSGWGYTF; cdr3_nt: TGTGCCAGCAGCTTGCTCTCAGGGTGGGGCTACACCTTC
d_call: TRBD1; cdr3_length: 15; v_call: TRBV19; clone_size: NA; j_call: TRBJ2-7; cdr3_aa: CASSSPGTVAYEQYF; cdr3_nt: TGTGCCAGTAGTTCCCCCGGGACAGTGGCCTACGAGCAGTACTTC
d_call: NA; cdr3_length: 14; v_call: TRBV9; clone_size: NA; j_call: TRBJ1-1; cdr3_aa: CASSARRGGTEAFF; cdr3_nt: TGTGCCAGCAGCGCCAGGCGGGGAGGCACTGAAGCTTTCTTT
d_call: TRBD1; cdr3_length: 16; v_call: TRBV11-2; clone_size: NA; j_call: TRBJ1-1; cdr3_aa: CASSSSRGLTNTEAFF; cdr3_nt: TGTGCCAGCAGCTCGTCTAGGGGGCTAACGAACACTGAAGCTTTCTTT